Sequencing of this TCR beta chain was carried out in a study of OX40 agonist ivuxolimab in advanced cancers. Study-wide background: The patients got ivuxolimab, which is an agonistic anti-OX40 (CD134) antibody. Patients treated during dose escalation were battling hepatocellular carcinoma, melanoma, renal cell or head and neck cancer. Regarding the study as a whole: Which antigen the expanded peripheral T cells recognized is unknown. Also showing low normalized T-cell clonal expansion were some of the nonresponders.

For this clone: Its antigen remains unidentified.

V was cut by 1 base and J by 7 bases, with 14 bases left in between. The CDR3 extends over 14 amino acids. The germline CDR1 and CDR2 sequences are MNHNS and SASEGT. The data were produced by immunoSEQ multiplex PCR, yet TCRdb's version contains in-frame clones alone and is incomplete. The profile shows over 60,000 clones, roughly 87% of them singletons. The sequencing used CD4+ or CD8+ T cells sorted from blood, collected in a trial of the OX40 agonist ivuxolimab. This chain links TRBV6-1 with TRBJ2-7; possibly TRBD1 or TRBD2 for D (5 bases each). The TCR sequence derives from an adult with an advanced solid tumor such as melanoma, head and neck, liver or kidney cancer. The CDR3 nucleotides read TGTGCCAGCAGTGAAGACCCGAGGGGTAGAGAGCAGTACTTC. Translating it yields CASSEDPRGREQYF.